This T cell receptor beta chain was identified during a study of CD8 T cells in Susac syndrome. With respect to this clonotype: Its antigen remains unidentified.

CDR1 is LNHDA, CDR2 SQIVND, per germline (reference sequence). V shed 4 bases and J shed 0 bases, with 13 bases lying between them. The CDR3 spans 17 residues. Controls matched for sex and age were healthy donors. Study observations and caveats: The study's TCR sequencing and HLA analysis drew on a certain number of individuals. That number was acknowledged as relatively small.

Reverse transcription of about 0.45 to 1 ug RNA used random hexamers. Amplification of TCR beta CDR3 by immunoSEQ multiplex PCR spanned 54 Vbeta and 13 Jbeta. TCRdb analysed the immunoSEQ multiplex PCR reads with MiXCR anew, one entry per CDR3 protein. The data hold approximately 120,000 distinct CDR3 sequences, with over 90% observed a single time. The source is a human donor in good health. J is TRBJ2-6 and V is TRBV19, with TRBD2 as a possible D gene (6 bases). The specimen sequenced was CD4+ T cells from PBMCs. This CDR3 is CASSTRDSSSGANVLTF. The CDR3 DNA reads TGTGCCAGTAGTACAAGGGACTCCAGCTCTGGGGCCAACGTCCTGACTTTC.